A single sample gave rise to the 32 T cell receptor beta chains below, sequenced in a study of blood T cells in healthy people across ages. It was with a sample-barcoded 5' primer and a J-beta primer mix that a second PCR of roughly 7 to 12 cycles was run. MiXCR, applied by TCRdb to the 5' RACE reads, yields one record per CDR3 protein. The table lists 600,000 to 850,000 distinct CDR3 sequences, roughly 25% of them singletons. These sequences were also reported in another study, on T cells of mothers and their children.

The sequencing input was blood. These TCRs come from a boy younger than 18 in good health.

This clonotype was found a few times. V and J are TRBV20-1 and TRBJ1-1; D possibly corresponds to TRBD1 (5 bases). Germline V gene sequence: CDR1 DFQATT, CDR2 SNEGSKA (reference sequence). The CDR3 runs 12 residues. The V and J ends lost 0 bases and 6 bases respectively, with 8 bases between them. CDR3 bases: TGCAGTGCTAGAGATGGGGACGCTGAAGCTTTCTTT. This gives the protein CSARDGDAEAFF.

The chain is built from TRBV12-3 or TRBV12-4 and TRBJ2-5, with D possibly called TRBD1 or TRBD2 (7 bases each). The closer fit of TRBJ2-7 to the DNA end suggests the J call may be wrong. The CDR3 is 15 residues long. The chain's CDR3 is CASSLEGGGGYEQYF. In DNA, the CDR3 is TGTGCCAGCAGTTTAGAGGGAGGGGGCGGCTACGAGCAGTACTTC.

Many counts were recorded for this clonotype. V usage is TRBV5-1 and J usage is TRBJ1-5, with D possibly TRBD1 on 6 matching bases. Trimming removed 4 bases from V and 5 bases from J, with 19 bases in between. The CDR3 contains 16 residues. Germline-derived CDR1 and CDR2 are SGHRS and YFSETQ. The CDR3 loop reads CASSPEGRGGHQPQHF. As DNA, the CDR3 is TGCGCCAGCAGCCCCGAGGGCCGAGGGGGGCATCAGCCCCAGCATTTT.

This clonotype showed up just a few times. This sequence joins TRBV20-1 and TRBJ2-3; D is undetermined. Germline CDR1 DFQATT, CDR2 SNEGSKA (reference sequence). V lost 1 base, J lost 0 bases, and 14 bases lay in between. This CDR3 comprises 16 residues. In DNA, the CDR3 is TGCAGTGCTAGAGCTGGTCGTTTGGACAGCACAGATACGCAGTATTTT. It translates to CSARAGRLDSTDTQYF.

CDR3 region: CASTENGGANEKLFF. In DNA form, the CDR3 reads TGTGCCAGCACCGAGAACGGGGGAGCTAATGAAAAACTGTTTTTT. The V call is TRBV7-3, the J call TRBJ1-4, with a tentative D call TRBD1 (5 bases). The CDR3 is 15 residues long. Trimming removed 7 bases at V and 3 bases at J, with 15 bases between. Germline values: CDR1 SGHTA, CDR2 FQGTGA.

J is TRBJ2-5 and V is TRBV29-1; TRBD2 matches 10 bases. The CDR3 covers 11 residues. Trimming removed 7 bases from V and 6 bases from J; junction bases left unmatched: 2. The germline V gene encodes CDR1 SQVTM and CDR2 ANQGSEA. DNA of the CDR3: TGCAGCGCTAGCGGGGGAAAGACCCAGTACTTC. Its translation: CSASGGKTQYF. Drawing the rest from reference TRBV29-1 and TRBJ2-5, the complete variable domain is SAVISQKPSRDICQRGTSLTIQCQVDSQVTMMFWYRQQPGQSLTLIATANQGSEATYESGFVIDKFPISRPNLTFSTLTVSNMSPEDSSIYLCSASGGKTQYFGPGTRLLVL.

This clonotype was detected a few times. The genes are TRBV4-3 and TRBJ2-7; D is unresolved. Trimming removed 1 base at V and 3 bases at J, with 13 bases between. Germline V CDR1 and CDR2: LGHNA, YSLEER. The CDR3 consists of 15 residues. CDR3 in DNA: TGCGCCAGCAGCCAAGTTGGCAGCGCGGACTACGAGCAGTACTTC. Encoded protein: CASSQVGSADYEQYF.

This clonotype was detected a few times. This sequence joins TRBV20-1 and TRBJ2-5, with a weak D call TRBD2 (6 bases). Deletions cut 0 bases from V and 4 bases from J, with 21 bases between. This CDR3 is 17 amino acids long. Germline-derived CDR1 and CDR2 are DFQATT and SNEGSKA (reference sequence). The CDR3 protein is CSARDTSGGIWGETQYF. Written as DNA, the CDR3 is TGCAGTGCTAGAGATACTAGTGGGGGGATCTGGGGAGAGACCCAGTACTTC.

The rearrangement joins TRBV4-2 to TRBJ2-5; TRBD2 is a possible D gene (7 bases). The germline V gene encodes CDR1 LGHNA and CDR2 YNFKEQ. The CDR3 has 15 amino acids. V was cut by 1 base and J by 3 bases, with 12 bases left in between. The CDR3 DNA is TGTGCCAGCAGCCAAGTCGGGGGGCTGGAAGAGACCCAGTACTTC. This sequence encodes CASSQVGGLEETQYF.

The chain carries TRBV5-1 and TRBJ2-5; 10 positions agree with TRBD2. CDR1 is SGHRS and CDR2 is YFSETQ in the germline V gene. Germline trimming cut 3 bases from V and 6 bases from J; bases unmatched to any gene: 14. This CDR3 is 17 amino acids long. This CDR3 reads CASSWSGSGGAWKTQYF. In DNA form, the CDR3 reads TGCGCCAGCAGCTGGAGTGGAAGCGGGGGGGCTTGGAAGACCCAGTACTTC.

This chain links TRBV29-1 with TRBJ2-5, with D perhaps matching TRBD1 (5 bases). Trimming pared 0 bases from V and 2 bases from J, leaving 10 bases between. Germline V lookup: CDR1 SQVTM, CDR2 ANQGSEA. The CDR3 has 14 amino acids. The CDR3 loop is CSVEDLRQQETQYF. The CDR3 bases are TGCAGCGTTGAAGATCTGAGACAGCAAGAGACCCAGTACTTC.

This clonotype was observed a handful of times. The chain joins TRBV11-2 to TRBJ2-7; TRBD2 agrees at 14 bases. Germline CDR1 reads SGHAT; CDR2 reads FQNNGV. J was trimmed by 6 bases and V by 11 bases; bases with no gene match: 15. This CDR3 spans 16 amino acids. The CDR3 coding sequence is TGTGCCGGCACCACGCCGGGACTAGCGGGAGTCGGCGAGCAGTACTTC. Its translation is CAGTTPGLAGVGEQYF. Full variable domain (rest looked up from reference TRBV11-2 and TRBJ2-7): EAGVAQSPRYKIIEKRQSVAFWCNPISGHATLYWYQQILGQGPKLLIQFQNNGVVDDSQLPKDRFSAERLKGVDSTLKIQPAKLEDSAVYLCAGTTPGLAGVGEQYFGPGTRLTVT.

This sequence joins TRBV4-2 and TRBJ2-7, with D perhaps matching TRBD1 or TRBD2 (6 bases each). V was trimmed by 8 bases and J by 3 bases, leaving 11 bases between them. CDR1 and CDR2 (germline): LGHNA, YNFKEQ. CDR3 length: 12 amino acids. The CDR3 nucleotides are TGTGCCAGCGTGGGGGGCGGCTACGAGCAGTACTTC. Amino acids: CASVGGGYEQYF.

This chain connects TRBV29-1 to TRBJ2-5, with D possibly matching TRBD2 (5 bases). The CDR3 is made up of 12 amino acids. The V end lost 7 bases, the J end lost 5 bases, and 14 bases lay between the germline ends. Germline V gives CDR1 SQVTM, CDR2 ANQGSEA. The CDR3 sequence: CSAGLVRETQYF. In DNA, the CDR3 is TGCAGCGCTGGACTGGTCCGGGAGACCCAGTACTTC.

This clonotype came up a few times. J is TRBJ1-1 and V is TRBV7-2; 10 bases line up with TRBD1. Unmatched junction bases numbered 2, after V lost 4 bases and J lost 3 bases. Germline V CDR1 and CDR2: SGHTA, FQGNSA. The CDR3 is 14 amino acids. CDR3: CASSSDRGYTEAFF. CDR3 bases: TGTGCCAGCAGCTCGGACAGGGGGTACACTGAAGCTTTCTTT.

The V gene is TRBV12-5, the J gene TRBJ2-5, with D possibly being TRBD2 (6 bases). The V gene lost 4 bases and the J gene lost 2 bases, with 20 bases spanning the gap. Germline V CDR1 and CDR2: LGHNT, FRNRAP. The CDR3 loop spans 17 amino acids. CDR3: CASGSSRGSGTQETQYF. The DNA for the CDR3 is TGTGCTAGTGGTTCCTCCCGGGGTAGCGGAACTCAAGAGACCCAGTACTTC.

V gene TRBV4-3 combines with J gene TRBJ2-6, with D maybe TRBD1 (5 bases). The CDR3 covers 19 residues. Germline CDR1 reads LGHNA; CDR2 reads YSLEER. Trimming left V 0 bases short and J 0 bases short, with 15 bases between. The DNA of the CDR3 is TGCGCCAGCAGCCAAGATACGCGACAGCCAAGCTCTGGGGCCAACGTCCTGACTTTC. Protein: CASSQDTRQPSSGANVLTF.

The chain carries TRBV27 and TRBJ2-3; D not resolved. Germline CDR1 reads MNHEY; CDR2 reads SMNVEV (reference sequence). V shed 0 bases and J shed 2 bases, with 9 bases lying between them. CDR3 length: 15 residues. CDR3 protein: CASSLSAGFTDTQYF. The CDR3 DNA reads TGTGCCAGCAGTTTATCGGCAGGCTTCACAGATACGCAGTATTTT.

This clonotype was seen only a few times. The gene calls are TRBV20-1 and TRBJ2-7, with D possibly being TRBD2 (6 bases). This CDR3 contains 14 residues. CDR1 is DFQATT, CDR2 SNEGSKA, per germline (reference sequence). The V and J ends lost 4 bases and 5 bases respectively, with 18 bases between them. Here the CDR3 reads CSATVAGKVDEQYF. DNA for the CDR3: TGCAGTGCTACAGTGGCGGGAAAGGTCGACGAGCAGTACTTC.

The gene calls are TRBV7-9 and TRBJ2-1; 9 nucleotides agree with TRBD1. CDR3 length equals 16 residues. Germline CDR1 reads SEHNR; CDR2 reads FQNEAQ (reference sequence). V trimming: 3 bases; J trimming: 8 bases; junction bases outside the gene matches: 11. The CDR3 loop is CASSFRRDREGDEQFF. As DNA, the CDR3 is TGTGCCAGCAGCTTCAGACGGGACAGGGAGGGCGATGAGCAGTTCTTC.

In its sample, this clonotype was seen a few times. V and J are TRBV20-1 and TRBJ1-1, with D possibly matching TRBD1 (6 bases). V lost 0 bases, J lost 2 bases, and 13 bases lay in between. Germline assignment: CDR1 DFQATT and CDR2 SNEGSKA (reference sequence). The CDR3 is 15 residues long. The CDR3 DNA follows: TGCAGTGCTAGAGATCTTGGGACAAGTAACACTGAAGCTTTCTTT. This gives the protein CSARDLGTSNTEAFF.

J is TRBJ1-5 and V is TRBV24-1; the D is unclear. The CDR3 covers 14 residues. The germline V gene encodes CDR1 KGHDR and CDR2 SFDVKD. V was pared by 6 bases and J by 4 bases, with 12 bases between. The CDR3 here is CATSLGVGNQPQHF. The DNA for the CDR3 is TGTGCCACCAGTCTCGGAGTAGGGAATCAGCCCCAGCATTTT.

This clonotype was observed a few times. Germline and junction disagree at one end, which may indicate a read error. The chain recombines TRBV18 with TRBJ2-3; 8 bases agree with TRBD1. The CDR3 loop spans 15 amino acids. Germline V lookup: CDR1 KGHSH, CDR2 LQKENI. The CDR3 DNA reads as TGTGCCAGCTCACGGGCAGGGGGCCGCACAGGTACGCAGTATTTT. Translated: CASSRAGGRTGTQYF.

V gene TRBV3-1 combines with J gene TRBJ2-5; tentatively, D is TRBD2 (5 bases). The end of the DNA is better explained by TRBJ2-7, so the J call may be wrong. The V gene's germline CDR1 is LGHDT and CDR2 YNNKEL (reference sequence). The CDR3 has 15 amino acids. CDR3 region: CASSQGGRFPYEQYF. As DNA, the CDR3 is TGTGCCAGCAGCCAAGGAGGGCGCTTTCCCTACGAGCAGTACTTC.

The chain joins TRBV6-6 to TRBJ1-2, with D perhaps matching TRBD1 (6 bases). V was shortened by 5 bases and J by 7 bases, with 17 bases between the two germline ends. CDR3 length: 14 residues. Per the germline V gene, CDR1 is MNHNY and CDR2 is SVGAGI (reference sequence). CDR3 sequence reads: CASSHSTGTSGYTF. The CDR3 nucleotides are TGTGCCAGCAGTCACAGTACAGGGACGAGTGGCTACACCTTC.

CDR3 DNA: TGTGCCAGCAGCGTTATTAGCGGGGTCTCCTACAATGAGCAGTTCTTC. It codes for CASSVISGVSYNEQFF. J is TRBJ2-1 and V is TRBV28, with 8 bases identical to TRBD2. Trimming removed 6 bases from V and 0 bases from J; junction bases left unmatched: 7. The CDR3 is 16 amino acids. CDR1 MDHEN and CDR2 SYDVKM come from the germline V gene.

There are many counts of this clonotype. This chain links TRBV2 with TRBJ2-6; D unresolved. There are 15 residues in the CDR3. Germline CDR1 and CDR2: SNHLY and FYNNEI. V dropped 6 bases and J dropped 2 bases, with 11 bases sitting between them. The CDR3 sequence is CASRKKSTGANVLTF. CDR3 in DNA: TGTGCCAGCAGAAAAAAGTCGACTGGGGCCAACGTCCTGACTTTC.

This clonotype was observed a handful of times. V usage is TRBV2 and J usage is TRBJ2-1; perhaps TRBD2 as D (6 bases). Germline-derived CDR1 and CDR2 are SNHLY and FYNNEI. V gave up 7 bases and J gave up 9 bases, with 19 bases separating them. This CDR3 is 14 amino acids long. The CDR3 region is CASTRLAGQGEQFF. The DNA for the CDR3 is TGTGCCAGCACCCGACTGGCGGGGCAGGGTGAGCAGTTCTTC.

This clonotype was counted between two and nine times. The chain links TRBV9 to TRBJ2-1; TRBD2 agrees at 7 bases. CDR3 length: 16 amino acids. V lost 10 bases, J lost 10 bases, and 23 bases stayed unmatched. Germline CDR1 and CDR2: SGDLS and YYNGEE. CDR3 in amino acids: CAGSLTSATLREEQFF. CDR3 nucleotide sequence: TGTGCCGGCTCCCTTACTAGCGCGACCCTTAGGGAAGAGCAGTTCTTC.

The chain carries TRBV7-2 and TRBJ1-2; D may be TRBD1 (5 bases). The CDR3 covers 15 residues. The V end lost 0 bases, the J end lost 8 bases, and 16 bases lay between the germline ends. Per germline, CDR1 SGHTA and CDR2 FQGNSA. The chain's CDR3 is CASSLARDSYAGYTF. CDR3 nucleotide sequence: TGTGCCAGCAGCTTAGCCCGAGACAGCTATGCCGGCTACACCTTC.

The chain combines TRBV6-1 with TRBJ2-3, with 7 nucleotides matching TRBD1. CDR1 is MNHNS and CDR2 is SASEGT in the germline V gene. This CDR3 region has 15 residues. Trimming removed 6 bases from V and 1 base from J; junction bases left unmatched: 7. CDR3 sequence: CASSEGTARTDTQYF. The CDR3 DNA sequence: TGTGCCAGCAGCGAGGGGACAGCTCGCACAGATACGCAGTATTTT.

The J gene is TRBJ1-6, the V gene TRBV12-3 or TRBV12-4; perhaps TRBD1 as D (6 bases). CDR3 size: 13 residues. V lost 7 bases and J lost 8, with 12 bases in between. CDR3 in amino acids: CASMKGGYSPLHF. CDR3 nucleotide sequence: TGTGCCAGCATGAAGGGGGGTTATTCACCCCTCCACTTT.